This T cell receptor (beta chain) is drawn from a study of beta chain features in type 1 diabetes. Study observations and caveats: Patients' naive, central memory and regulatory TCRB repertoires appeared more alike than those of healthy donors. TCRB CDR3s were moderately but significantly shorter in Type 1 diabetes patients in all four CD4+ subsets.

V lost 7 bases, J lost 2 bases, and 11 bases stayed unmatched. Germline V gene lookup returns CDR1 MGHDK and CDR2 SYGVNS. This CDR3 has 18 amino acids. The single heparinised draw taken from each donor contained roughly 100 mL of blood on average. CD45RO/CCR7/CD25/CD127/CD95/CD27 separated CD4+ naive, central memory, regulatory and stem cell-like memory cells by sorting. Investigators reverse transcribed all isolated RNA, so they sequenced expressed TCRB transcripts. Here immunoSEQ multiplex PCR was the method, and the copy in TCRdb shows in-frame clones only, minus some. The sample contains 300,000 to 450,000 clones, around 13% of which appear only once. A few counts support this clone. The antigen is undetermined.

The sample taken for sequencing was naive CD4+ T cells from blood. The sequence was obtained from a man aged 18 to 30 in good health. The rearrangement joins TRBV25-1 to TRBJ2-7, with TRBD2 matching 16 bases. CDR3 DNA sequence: TGTGCCAGCACCCGAACCGGGACTAGCGGGAGGGCCCCCTACGAGCAGTACTTC. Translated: CASTRTGTSGRAPYEQYF.